The 30 T cell receptor beta chains below all came from one sample that was sequenced in a study of blood T cell repertoires in COVID-19. The repertoire was sequenced with immunoSEQ multiplex PCR; TCRdb's copy has only in-frame clones and lacks some. The table has some 300,000 clones, about nine tenths seen once. Material for sequencing was PBMCs or T cells enriched from blood (not recorded which). The source of these receptors is a man aged 25 to 45 who had recovered from COVID-19.

The V and J genes are TRBV24-1 and TRBJ1-5; D unclear. Germline V CDR1 and CDR2: KGHDR, SFDVKD. The CDR3 is 13 residues long. V was pared by 3 bases and J by 4 bases, with 6 bases between. The CDR3 spells CATSDIGNQPQHF. CDR3 nucleotides: TGTGCCACCAGTGATATCGGTAATCAGCCCCAGCATTTT.

The rearrangement links TRBV18 to TRBJ2-7; 11 positions match TRBD2. CDR3 length: 15 residues. From germline, CDR1 is KGHSH and CDR2 LQKENI. J lost 6 bases, V lost 6 bases, and 10 bases had no gene match. The CDR3 DNA is TGTGCCAGCTCCGAAACTAGCGGGGGTACTGTCGAGCAGTACTTC. It yields the protein CASSETSGGTVEQYF.

J is TRBJ2-2 and V is TRBV2, with 10 bases fitting TRBD2. Germline values: CDR1 SNHLY, CDR2 FYNNEI. This CDR3 region has 13 residues. The CDR3, as DNA: TGTGGAGGACTAGCGGATAACACCGGGGAGCTGTTTTTT. It codes for CGGLADNTGELFF.

The chain recombines TRBV19 with TRBJ1-5; D possibly corresponds to TRBD1 (6 bases). In germline, CDR1 is LNHDA, CDR2 SQIVND (reference sequence). V lost 3 bases, J lost 5 bases, and 11 bases lay in between. The CDR3 runs 14 residues. This CDR3 reads CASSITGWDQPQHF. As DNA, the CDR3 is TGTGCCAGTAGTATTACAGGGTGGGATCAGCCCCAGCATTTT.

The chain couples TRBV7-9 to TRBJ2-2; 7 bases agree with TRBD2. With V trimmed by 4 bases and J by 6 bases, 5 bases remained unmatched. The CDR3 has 14 residues. From germline, CDR1 is SEHNR and CDR2 FQNEAQ (reference sequence). The CDR3 spells CASSSPLAAGELFF. In DNA, the CDR3 is TGTGCCAGCAGCTCACCGCTAGCGGCCGGGGAGCTGTTTTTT.

The V gene is TRBV28, the J gene TRBJ1-2; 7 positions match TRBD1. Per germline, CDR1 MDHEN and CDR2 SYDVKM. The CDR3 runs to 13 residues. With V trimmed by 5 bases and J by 4 bases, 4 bases remained unmatched. CDR3 DNA sequence: TGTGCCAGCAGTAAGGACAGGACCTATGGCTACACCTTC. Translated: CASSKDRTYGYTF.

The chain combines TRBV7-9 with TRBJ1-2; D is ambiguous. Germline CDR1 is SEHNR and CDR2 is FQNEAQ (reference sequence). The CDR3 is 14 amino acids. V was shortened by 4 bases and J by 6 bases, with 15 bases between the two germline ends. CDR3 region: CASSSQVGVDGYTF. In DNA, the CDR3 is TGTGCCAGCAGCTCACAAGTCGGAGTCGATGGCTACACCTTC.

The chain recombines TRBV19 with TRBJ1-5; a weak D match, TRBD1 (5 bases). The CDR3 length is 15 residues. V was pared by 2 bases and J by 4 bases, with 12 bases between. The germline gives CDR1 LNHDA, CDR2 SQIVND (reference sequence). The CDR3 reads CASSINSGGNQPQHF. The CDR3 nucleotides read TGTGCCAGTAGTATAAATTCGGGGGGTAATCAGCCCCAGCATTTT.

V usage is TRBV6-2 or TRBV6-3 and J usage is TRBJ1-5, with D tentatively TRBD1 (6 bases). The CDR3 length is 13 residues. Germline loops: CDR1 MNHEY, CDR2 SVGEGT. Trimming stripped 4 bases from V and 6 bases from J, with 10 bases between. The DNA for the CDR3 is TGTGCCAGCAGTTCCAGAGGGGGTCAGCCCCAGCATTTT. Translation gives CASSSRGGQPQHF.

The chain uses TRBV27 and TRBJ2-5, with no clear D. Trimming removed 6 bases at V and 2 bases at J, with 4 bases between. Germline V CDR1 and CDR2: MNHEY, SMNVEV (reference sequence). CDR3 length: 11 amino acids. CDR3 sequence reads: CASSSQETQYF. For the CDR3, the DNA is TGTGCCAGCAGCTCTCAAGAGACCCAGTACTTC.

This clone showed up just a few times. The chain recombines TRBV28 with TRBJ1-5; D gene ambiguous. Trimming cost V 3 bases and J 1 base, with 4 bases left between them. The CDR3 sequence is 13 residues long. CDR1 MDHEN and CDR2 SYDVKM come from the germline V gene. As DNA, the CDR3 is TGTGCCAGCAGTTTGGGCAGCAATCAGCCCCAGCATTTT. Its protein product is CASSLGSNQPQHF.

CDR3 nucleotides: TGTGCCAGCAGTGAAGTGAGGGGGGGTTCCCCTCTCTCTGGGGCCAACGTCCTGACTTTC. Translated, it gives CASSEVRGGSPLSGANVLTF. V is TRBV6-1 and J is TRBJ2-6; possibly TRBD2 for D (7 bases). The CDR3 spans 20 residues. V lost 1 base and J lost 0, with 19 bases in between. Germline V gene lookup returns CDR1 MNHNS and CDR2 SASEGT.

In regard to this clone: Mismatch with germline at one junction end may stem from a read error. The V and J genes are TRBV12-3 or TRBV12-4 and TRBJ2-7; weak D call: TRBD2 (6 bases). The CDR3 consists of 12 residues. The CDR3 DNA is TGTGCCAGCGCTTTATGGGGGAGGCGCCTCGACTTC. Translating it yields CASALWGRRLDF.

The chain employs TRBV18 and TRBJ2-7; 9 positions agree with TRBD2. This CDR3 region has 17 residues. Per germline, CDR1 KGHSH and CDR2 LQKENI. Trimming at V came to 2 bases and at J to 6 bases, leaving 14 bases not matched to a gene. CDR3 loop: CASSPNSALAGVSEQYF. The CDR3 DNA follows: TGTGCCAGCTCACCAAACTCGGCCTTAGCGGGAGTTAGCGAGCAGTACTTC.

The chain links TRBV4-2 to TRBJ2-1; 9 nucleotides align to TRBD2. CDR1 and CDR2 from the germline V gene are LGHNA and YNFKEQ. V was clipped by 4 bases and J by 6 bases; unmatched bases: 16. The CDR3 loop spans 18 amino acids. As DNA, the CDR3 is TGTGCCAGCAGCCCCCGAGTAGGAGCGGGGGGTTACAGCAATGAGCAGTTCTTC. Translated: CASSPRVGAGGYSNEQFF.

CDR3 in DNA: TGCGCCAGCAGCTTAAGCCCCACTAGCGGAGAGACCCAGTACTTC. Its protein is CASSLSPTSGETQYF. The chain recombines TRBV5-1 with TRBJ2-5, with 8 bases that match TRBD2. The CDR3 has 15 amino acids. From germline, CDR1 is SGHRS and CDR2 YFSETQ. The junction had 7 bases not matched to a gene; V was cut back by 2 bases and J by 4 bases. The whole variable domain, filled in from reference TRBV5-1 and TRBJ2-5, reads KAGVTQTPRYLIKTRGQQVTLSCSPISGHRSVSWYQQTPGQGLQFLFEYFSETQRNKGNFPGRFSGRQFSNSRSEMNVSTLELGDSALYLCASSLSPTSGETQYFGPGTRLLVL.

CDR3 protein: CSVLTLPSEKLFF. The CDR3 DNA sequence: TGCAGCGTTTTGACTCTACCGAGTGAAAAACTGTTTTTT. The genes are TRBV29-1 and TRBJ1-4; no clear D. Germline V lookup: CDR1 SQVTM, CDR2 ANQGSEA. V gave up 5 bases and J gave up 7 bases, with 14 bases separating them. This CDR3 is 13 amino acids long.

This chain links TRBV15 with TRBJ1-4, with 9 bases matching TRBD1. Germline V CDR1 and CDR2: LNHNV, YYDKDF (reference sequence). V lost 1 base and J lost 7; bases outside the gene matches: 7. The CDR3 is made up of 16 amino acids. The CDR3 loop is CATSRGEQGAREKLFF. CDR3 bases: TGTGCCACCAGCAGAGGGGAACAGGGGGCTCGTGAAAAACTGTTTTTT. The full variable domain, in which reference TRBV15 and TRBJ1-4 provide the parts outside the CDR3, is DAMVIQNPRYQVTQFGKPVTLSCSQTLNHNVMYWYQQKSSQAPKLLFHYYDKDFNNEADTPDNFQSRRPNTSFCFLDIRSPGLGDTAMYLCATSRGEQGAREKLFFGSGTQLSVL.

This chain joins TRBV24-1 and TRBJ2-7; 9 bases fit TRBD1. CDR1 is KGHDR and CDR2 is SFDVKD in the germline V gene. The CDR3 covers 18 residues. V shed 0 bases, J shed 5 bases, and the junction held 13 bases outside the gene matches. The DNA for the CDR3 is TGTGCCACCAGTGATTTGCAGTGTTTCGGACAGGGGAACCACGAGCAGTACTTC. Its protein product is CATSDLQCFGQGNHEQYF.

The V and J genes are TRBV11-3 and TRBJ2-2; D perhaps matches TRBD1 (6 bases). Germline CDR1 SGHNT, CDR2 YENEEA. The CDR3 runs 14 residues. The ends were cut back, 5 bases at V and 6 bases at J, with 13 bases in the middle. CDR3 residues: CASSGVSGAGELFF. The CDR3, as DNA: TGTGCCAGCAGCGGCGTGTCAGGGGCCGGGGAGCTGTTTTTT.

The V gene is TRBV27, the J gene TRBJ1-1; D is unclear. Per the germline V gene, CDR1 is MNHEY and CDR2 is SMNVEV (reference sequence). The V end lost 5 bases, the J end lost 2 bases, and 12 bases lay between the germline ends. The CDR3 runs to 14 residues. CDR3 nucleotides: TGTGCCAGCAGTAGTCAGTACAGTAACACTGAAGCTTTCTTT. Residues: CASSSQYSNTEAFF.

The gene calls are TRBV18 and TRBJ1-5; D is undetermined. Trimming took off 2 bases at V and 0 bases at J, with 8 bases between the two ends. There are 15 residues in the CDR3. Germline-derived CDR1 and CDR2 are KGHSH and LQKENI. The CDR3 is CASSPGSYSNQPQHF. CDR3 coding DNA: TGTGCCAGCTCACCAGGCAGTTATAGCAATCAGCCCCAGCATTTT.

The chain combines TRBV6-4 with TRBJ2-3, with TRBD2 as a possible D gene (5 bases). Trimming removed 0 bases from V and 3 bases from J, with 10 bases in between. The CDR3 has 15 amino acids. CDR1 and CDR2 from the germline V gene are MRHNA and SNTAGT. The CDR3 DNA follows: TGTGCCAGCAGTGACTCGAGAGGGTATACAGATACGCAGTATTTT. It is translated as CASSDSRGYTDTQYF.

V is TRBV6-1 and J is TRBJ1-2; no clear D gene. The V gene lost 3 bases and the J gene lost 2 bases, with 7 bases spanning the gap. Germline assignment: CDR1 MNHNS and CDR2 SASEGT. The CDR3 is 13 amino acids. Here the CDR3 reads CASSESGNYGYTF. The CDR3 DNA is TGTGCCAGCAGTGAGTCAGGAAACTATGGCTACACCTTC.

The J gene is TRBJ2-3, the V gene TRBV7-9; 8 positions match TRBD2. After removal of 4 bases from V and 3 bases from J, the junction contained 18 bases not matched to a gene. The CDR3 spans 19 residues. Per germline, CDR1 SEHNR and CDR2 FQNEAQ (reference sequence). The CDR3 nucleotides are TGTGCCAGCAGCTCCCCCCTCGACTTCGTACCTAGCGGGACAGATACGCAGTATTTT. Amino acids: CASSSPLDFVPSGTDTQYF.

The V call is TRBV7-9, the J call TRBJ2-3, with TRBD1 matching 7 bases. The CDR3 totals 14 residues. Germline CDR1 reads SEHNR; CDR2 reads FQNEAQ (reference sequence). V trimming: 4 bases; J trimming: 6 bases; junction bases outside the gene matches: 7. CDR3 residues: CASSSGQPQDTQYF. CDR3 sequence (DNA): TGTGCCAGCAGCTCGGGACAGCCCCAGGATACGCAGTATTTT.

The chain has TRBV6-5 and TRBJ1-4; possibly TRBD1 for D (5 bases). Trimming shortened V by 6 bases and J by 9 bases, and 17 bases separated the two germline ends. The germline V gene encodes CDR1 MNHEY and CDR2 SVGAGI. The CDR3 is 14 amino acids. CDR3 bases: TGTGCCAGCAGCGTAGGGGCGAAGGGTCAAAAACTGTTTTTT. This codes for CASSVGAKGQKLFF.

V and J are TRBV19 and TRBJ2-2; 7 bases are shared with TRBD2. Losses at the gene ends were 7 bases for V and 6 bases for J; bases not matched to a gene: 8. Germline values: CDR1 LNHDA, CDR2 SQIVND (reference sequence). The length of the CDR3 is 14 residues. Written as DNA, the CDR3 is TGTGCCAGTACTTTACGGGGAGGGTCCGGGGAGCTGTTTTTT. Its translation: CASTLRGGSGELFF.

The chain's CDR3 is CASSRVLQDAYGYTF. The CDR3 DNA follows: TGTGCCAGCAGCCGGGTTCTACAGGACGCCTATGGCTACACCTTC. J is TRBJ1-2 and V is TRBV5-4; tentative D call: TRBD1 (5 bases). This CDR3 is 15 amino acids long. The V end lost 4 bases, the J end lost 4 bases, and 17 bases lay between the germline ends. Germline CDR1 is SGHNT and CDR2 is YYREEE (reference sequence).

The chain combines TRBV5-1 with TRBJ1-2; 7 nucleotides align to TRBD1. J was trimmed by 4 bases and V by 4 bases; bases with no gene match: 10. CDR3 size: 15 residues. CDR1 is SGHRS and CDR2 is YFSETQ in the germline V gene. This CDR3 reads CASSDLQGTSYGYTF. The CDR3, as DNA: TGCGCCAGCAGCGATCTACAGGGGACATCCTATGGCTACACCTTC.